The source of this T cell receptor beta chain is a study of molecular identifiers for immune sequencing clone quantification. Each CDR3 protein is one row after TCRdb ran MiXCR on the PCR reads. The sample lists about 97,000 distinct CDR3 sequences, roughly 24% occurring once. The CDR3 is 17 amino acids. Germline V gives CDR1 LGHNA, CDR2 YSLEER. Unmatched junction bases numbered 6, after V lost 1 base and J lost 6 bases. The chain links TRBV4-3 to TRBJ2-3; 14 bases align to TRBD2. The clonotype was recovered from a human donor in good health. Some libraries in this study had Jurkat cell RNA spiked in. Material: naive CD8+ T cells from blood, with Jurkat cell RNA spiked in. Subset denoted: FACS-sorted CD8+CD4-CCR7+CD45RA+ naive T cells. The CDR3 loop reads CASSQGGTSGGEDTQYF. The CDR3 DNA is TGCGCCAGCAGCCAAGGCGGGACTAGCGGGGGTGAGGATACGCAGTATTTT.